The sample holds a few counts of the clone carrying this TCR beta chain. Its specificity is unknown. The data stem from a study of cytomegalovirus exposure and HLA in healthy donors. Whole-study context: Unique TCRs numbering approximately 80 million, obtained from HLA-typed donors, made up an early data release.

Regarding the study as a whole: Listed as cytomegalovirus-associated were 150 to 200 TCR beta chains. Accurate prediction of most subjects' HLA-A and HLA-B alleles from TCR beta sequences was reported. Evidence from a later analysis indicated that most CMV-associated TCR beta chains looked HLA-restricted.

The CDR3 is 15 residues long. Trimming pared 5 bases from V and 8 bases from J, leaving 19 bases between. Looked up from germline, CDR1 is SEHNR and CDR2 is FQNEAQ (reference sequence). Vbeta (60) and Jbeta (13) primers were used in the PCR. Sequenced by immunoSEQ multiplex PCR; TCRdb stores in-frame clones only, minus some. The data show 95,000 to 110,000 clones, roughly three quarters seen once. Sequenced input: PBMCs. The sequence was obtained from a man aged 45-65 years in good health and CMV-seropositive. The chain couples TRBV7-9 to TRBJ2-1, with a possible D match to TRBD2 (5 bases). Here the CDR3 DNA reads TGTGCCAGCAGCCGCTCGGCTAGCCCTGTGGATGAGCAGTTCTTC. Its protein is CASSRSASPVDEQFF.